This entry describes one T cell receptor beta chain. The CDR3 is 13 amino acids. From germline, CDR1 is GTSNPN and CDR2 SVGIG (reference sequence). J gave up 6 bases and V 0 bases, and 1 base lay outside the gene matches. These data belong to a study of cytomegalovirus exposure and HLA in healthy donors. Primers included in the PCR were 60 Vbeta and 13 Jbeta primers. Sequenced by immunoSEQ multiplex PCR; TCRdb stores in-frame clones only, minus some. The sample shows 80,000 or so clones, and about 1% sits with its ten largest clones. This sequence joins TRBV30 and TRBJ2-1; 8 bases are a match to TRBD1. This sequence was found in a woman younger than 45 in good health and CMV-seronegative. The sample was PBMCs. The CDR3 DNA reads TGTGCCTGGAGTGTACAGGGGGGCAATGAGCAGTTCTTC. This translates into CAWSVQGGNEQFF.